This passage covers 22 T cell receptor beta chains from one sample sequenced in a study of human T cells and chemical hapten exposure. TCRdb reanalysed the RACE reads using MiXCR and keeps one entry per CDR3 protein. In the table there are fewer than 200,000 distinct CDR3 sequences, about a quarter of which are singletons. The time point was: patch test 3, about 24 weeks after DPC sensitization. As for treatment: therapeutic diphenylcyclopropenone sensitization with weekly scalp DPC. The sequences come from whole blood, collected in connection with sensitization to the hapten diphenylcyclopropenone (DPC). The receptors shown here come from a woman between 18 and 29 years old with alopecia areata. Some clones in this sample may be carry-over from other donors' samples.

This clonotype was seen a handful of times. The CDR3 loop is CAIKGQGPETQYF. The CDR3 DNA is TGTGCCATAAAGGGACAGGGGCCGGAGACCCAGTACTTC. The chain carries TRBV10-3 and TRBJ2-5; 10 bases line up with TRBD1. Trimming at V came to 9 bases and at J to 5 bases, leaving 6 bases not matched to a gene. CDR3 length equals 13 residues. Germline V gene lookup returns CDR1 ENHRY and CDR2 SYGVKD.

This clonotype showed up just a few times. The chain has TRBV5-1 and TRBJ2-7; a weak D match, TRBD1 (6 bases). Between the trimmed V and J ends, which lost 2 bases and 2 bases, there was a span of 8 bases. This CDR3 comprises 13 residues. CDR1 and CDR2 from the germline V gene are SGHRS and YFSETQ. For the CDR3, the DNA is TGCGCCAGCAGCTTCGGACAGCCCTACGAGCAGTACTTC. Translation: CASSFGQPYEQYF. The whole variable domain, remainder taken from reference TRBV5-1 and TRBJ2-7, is KAGVTQTPRYLIKTRGQQVTLSCSPISGHRSVSWYQQTPGQGLQFLFEYFSETQRNKGNFPGRFSGRQFSNSRSEMNVSTLELGDSALYLCASSFGQPYEQYFGPGTRLTVT.

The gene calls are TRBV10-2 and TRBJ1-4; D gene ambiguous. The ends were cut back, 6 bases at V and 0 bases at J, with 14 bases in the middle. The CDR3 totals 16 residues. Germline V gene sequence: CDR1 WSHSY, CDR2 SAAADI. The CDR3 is CASSLDGFATNEKLFF. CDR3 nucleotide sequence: TGCGCCAGCAGCCTGGACGGCTTTGCAACTAATGAAAAACTGTTTTTT.

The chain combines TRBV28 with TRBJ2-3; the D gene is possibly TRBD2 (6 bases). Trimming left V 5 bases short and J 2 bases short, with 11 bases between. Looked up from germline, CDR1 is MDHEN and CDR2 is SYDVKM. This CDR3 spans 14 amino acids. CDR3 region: CASSRTTNTDTQYF. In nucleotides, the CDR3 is TGTGCCAGCAGTCGGACTACAAACACAGATACGCAGTATTTT.

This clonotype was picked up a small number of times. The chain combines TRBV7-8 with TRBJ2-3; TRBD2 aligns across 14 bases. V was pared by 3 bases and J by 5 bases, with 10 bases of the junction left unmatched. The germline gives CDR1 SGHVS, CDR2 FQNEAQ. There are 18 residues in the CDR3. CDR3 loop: CASSFNRLAGGPGDTQYF. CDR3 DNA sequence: TGTGCCAGCAGCTTCAATAGACTAGCGGGAGGGCCGGGAGATACGCAGTATTTT.

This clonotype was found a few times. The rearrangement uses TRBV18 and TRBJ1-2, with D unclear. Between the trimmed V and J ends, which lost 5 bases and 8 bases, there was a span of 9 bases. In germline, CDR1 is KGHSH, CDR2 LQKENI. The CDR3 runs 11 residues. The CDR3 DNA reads TGTGCCAGCTCAGAGGGTGGAGGCTACACCTTC. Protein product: CASSEGGGYTF.

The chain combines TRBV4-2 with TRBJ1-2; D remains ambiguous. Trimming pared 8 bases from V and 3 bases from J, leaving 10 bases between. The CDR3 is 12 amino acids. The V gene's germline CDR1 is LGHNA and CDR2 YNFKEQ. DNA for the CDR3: TGTGCCAGCTATCGTCTTGACTATGGCTACACCTTC. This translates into CASYRLDYGYTF.

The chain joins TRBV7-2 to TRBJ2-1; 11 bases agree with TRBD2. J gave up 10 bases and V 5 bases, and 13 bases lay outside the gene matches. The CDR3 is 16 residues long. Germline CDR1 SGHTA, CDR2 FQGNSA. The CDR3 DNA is TGTGCCAGCAGCCCAAGGACGGGACTAGCGGCCACGGAGCAGTTCTTC. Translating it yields CASSPRTGLAATEQFF.

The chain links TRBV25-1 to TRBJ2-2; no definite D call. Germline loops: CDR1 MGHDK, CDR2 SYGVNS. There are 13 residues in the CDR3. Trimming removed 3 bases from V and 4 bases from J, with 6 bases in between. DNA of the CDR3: TGTGCCAGCAGTGATTATCTCACCGGGGAGCTGTTTTTT. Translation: CASSDYLTGELFF.

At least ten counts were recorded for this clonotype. The CDR3 DNA reads TGTGCCAGCAGCTTAAAGGGTCTGGGTACAGATACGCAGTATTTT. It encodes CASSLKGLGTDTQYF. This sequence joins TRBV11-2 and TRBJ2-3; no definite D call. V lost 2 bases and J lost 3, with 12 bases in between. CDR3 size: 15 residues. Germline loops: CDR1 SGHAT, CDR2 FQNNGV.

CDR3 in DNA: TGTGCCAGCGGCGGGAGACCCCCCGTCGACGAGCAGTACTTC. Protein: CASGGRPPVDEQYF. The V and J genes are TRBV6-6 and TRBJ2-7; TRBD2 agrees at 7 bases. The CDR3 runs to 14 residues. CDR1 is MNHNY and CDR2 is SVGAGI in the germline V gene (reference sequence). Trimming removed 8 bases from V and 5 bases from J; junction bases left unmatched: 12.

The CDR3 nucleotides are TGCGCCAGCAGCCAAGATGAGGCGAGAGGTGGAGATACGCAGTATTTT. Its translation: CASSQDEARGGDTQYF. The V and J genes are TRBV4-3 and TRBJ2-3, with D unresolved. V lost 0 bases to trimming and J lost 5 bases, with 15 bases between them. Germline CDR1 LGHNA, CDR2 YSLEER. The length of the CDR3 is 16 residues.

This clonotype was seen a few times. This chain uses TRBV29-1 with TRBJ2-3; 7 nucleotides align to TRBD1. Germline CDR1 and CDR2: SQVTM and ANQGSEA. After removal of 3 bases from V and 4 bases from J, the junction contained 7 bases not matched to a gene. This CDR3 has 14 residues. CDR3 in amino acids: CSVDHRGRADTQYF. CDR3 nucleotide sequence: TGCAGCGTTGACCACAGGGGCCGCGCAGATACGCAGTATTTT.

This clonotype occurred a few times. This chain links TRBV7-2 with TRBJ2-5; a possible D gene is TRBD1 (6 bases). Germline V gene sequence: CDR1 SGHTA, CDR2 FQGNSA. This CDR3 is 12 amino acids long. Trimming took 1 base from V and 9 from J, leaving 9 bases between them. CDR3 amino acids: CASSLDREPQYF. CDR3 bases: TGTGCCAGCAGCTTAGACAGGGAACCCCAGTACTTC.

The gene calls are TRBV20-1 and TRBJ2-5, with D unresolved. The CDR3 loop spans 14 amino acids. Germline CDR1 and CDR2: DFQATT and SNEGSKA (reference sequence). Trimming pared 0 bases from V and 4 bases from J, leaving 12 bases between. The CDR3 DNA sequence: TGCAGTGCTAGAGAGGAAGGGCGAAGAGAGACCCAGTACTTC. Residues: CSAREEGRRETQYF.

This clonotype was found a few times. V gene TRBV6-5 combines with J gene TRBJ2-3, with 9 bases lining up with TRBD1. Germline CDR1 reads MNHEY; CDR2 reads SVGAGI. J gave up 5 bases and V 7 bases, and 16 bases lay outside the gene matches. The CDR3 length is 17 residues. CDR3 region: CASIKRAGTGKGDTQYF. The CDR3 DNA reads TGTGCCAGCATAAAACGGGCCGGGACAGGGAAAGGAGATACGCAGTATTTT.

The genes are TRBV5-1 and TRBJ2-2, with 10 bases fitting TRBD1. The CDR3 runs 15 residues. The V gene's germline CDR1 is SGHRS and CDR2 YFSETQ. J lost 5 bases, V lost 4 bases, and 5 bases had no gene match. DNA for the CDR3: TGCGCCAGCAGCCCGGGACAGGGGAGGACCGGGGAGCTGTTTTTT. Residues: CASSPGQGRTGELFF. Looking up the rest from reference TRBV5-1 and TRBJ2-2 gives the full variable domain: KAGVTQTPRYLIKTRGQQVTLSCSPISGHRSVSWYQQTPGQGLQFLFEYFSETQRNKGNFPGRFSGRQFSNSRSEMNVSTLELGDSALYLCASSPGQGRTGELFFGEGSRLTVL.

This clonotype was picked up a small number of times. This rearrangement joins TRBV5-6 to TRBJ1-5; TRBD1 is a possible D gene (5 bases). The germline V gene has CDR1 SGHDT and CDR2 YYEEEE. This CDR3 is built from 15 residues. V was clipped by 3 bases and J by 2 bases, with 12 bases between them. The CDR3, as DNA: TGTGCCAGCAGCTGGGGCGGCCGGGGCAATCAGCCCCAGCATTTT. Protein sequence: CASSWGGRGNQPQHF.

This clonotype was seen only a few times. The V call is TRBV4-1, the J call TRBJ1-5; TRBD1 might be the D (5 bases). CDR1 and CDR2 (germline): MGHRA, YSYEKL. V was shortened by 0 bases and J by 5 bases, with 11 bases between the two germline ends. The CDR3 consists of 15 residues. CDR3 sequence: CASSQDEGSHQPQHF. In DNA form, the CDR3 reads TGCGCCAGCAGCCAAGATGAGGGGTCCCATCAGCCCCAGCATTTT.

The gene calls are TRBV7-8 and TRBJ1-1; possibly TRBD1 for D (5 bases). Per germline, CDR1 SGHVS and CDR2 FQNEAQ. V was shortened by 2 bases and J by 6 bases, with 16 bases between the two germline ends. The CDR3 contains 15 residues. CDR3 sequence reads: CASSLPRDYYAEAFF. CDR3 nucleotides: TGTGCCAGCAGCTTACCCAGGGACTACTACGCTGAAGCTTTCTTT.

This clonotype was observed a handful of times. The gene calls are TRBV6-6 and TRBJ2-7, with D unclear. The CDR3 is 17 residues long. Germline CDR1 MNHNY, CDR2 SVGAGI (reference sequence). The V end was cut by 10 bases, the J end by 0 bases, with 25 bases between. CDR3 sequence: CATQSSSGPPFSYEQYF. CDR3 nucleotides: TGTGCCACTCAGTCCTCCTCCGGGCCACCATTCTCCTACGAGCAGTACTTC.

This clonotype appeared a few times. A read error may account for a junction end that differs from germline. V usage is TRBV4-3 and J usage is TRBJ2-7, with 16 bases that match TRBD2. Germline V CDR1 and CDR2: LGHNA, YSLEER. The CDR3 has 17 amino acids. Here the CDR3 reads CASSHPGLAGGPKEQYF. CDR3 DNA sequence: TGTGCCAGCAGCCATCCGGGACTAGCGGGAGGGCCAAAAGAGCAGTACTTC.